The 12 T cell receptor beta chains in this list originate from one sample, sequenced in a study of T cell repertoires in cytomegalovirus infection. One entry per CDR3 protein, called by TCRdb with MiXCR from the reads. The data contain hundreds of thousands of distinct CDR3 sequences, 40% to 50% of them singletons. Their specific antigens are unknown. Sequenced material: cultured PBMCs, taken from culture after CMV antigen stimulation. These receptors were obtained from a human donor in good health (CMV status not recorded). Some clones in this sample may be carry-over from other donors' samples.

The table lists this clonotype with many counts. The gene calls are TRBV7-2 and TRBJ2-3; D is possibly TRBD2 (7 bases). CDR1 SGHTA and CDR2 FQGNSA come from the germline V gene. The V end lost 5 bases, the J end lost 4 bases, and 28 bases lay between the germline ends. The CDR3 extends over 19 amino acids. CDR3 DNA sequence: TGTGCCAGCAGCCGTCAACTGTACCTAGCGGCCGGGGGCGCAGATACGCAGTATTTT. Translating gives CASSRQLYLAAGGADTQYF.

This clonotype was seen just once. V usage is TRBV7-8 and J usage is TRBJ2-3, with 8 bases identical to TRBD2. This CDR3 region has 17 residues. V lost 5 bases, J lost 1 base, and 11 bases stayed unmatched. Germline-derived CDR1 and CDR2 are SGHVS and FQNEAQ. CDR3 sequence reads: CASSPRRAGVRTDTQYF. CDR3 nucleotides: TGTGCCAGCAGCCCAAGGAGAGCGGGGGTGCGCACAGATACGCAGTATTTT.

There are a few counts of this clonotype. V and J are TRBV29-1 and TRBJ1-2; TRBD1 is a possible D gene (6 bases). Germline CDR1 SQVTM, CDR2 ANQGSEA. V was cut by 4 bases and J by 5 bases, with 26 bases left in between. This CDR3 comprises 17 residues. The CDR3 sequence is CSVVGKLERRQGYGYTF. The CDR3 DNA is TGCAGCGTTGTAGGCAAACTAGAACGGAGGCAGGGGTATGGCTACACCTTC.

The table lists this clonotype with a count of one. The chain joins TRBV18 to TRBJ1-5, with 8 bases identical to TRBD1. V lost 4 bases and J lost 0; bases outside the gene matches: 5. CDR3 length: 16 residues. Germline V gene lookup returns CDR1 KGHSH and CDR2 LQKENI. The CDR3 loop reads CASSLTTGDSNQPQHF. The CDR3 bases are TGTGCCAGCTCACTTACGACAGGGGATAGCAATCAGCCCCAGCATTTT.

This clonotype has only a few counts. The chain is built from TRBV27 and TRBJ2-3; 7 positions agree with TRBD2. Germline lookup yields CDR1 MNHEY and CDR2 SMNVEV (reference sequence). The CDR3 is 16 amino acids. The V segment lost 5 bases and the J segment 2 bases; nucleotides outside the gene matches: 10. The CDR3: CASSRNRDYNTDTQYF. CDR3 in DNA: TGTGCCAGCAGTCGGAACCGGGACTATAACACAGATACGCAGTATTTT.

This rearrangement joins TRBV29-1 to TRBJ1-2, with D perhaps TRBD1 (5 bases). The CDR3 is 13 amino acids. The germline gives CDR1 SQVTM, CDR2 ANQGSEA. V was clipped by 6 bases and J by 4 bases, with 15 bases between them. The CDR3 loop reads CSVEGRTSYGYTF. The CDR3 nucleotides are TGCAGCGTGGAGGGACGGACGTCCTATGGCTACACCTTC.

This chain joins TRBV6-8 and TRBJ1-1; tentatively, D is TRBD1 (6 bases). V lost 2 bases, J lost 7 bases, and 11 bases lay in between. This CDR3 is 13 amino acids long. Per germline, CDR1 MNHGY and CDR2 SAAAGT. CDR3: CASSYEQGLEAFF. Here the CDR3 DNA reads TGTGCCAGCAGTTACGAACAGGGCCTTGAAGCTTTCTTT.

The CDR3 loop is CASRFLGIGGQGHNQPQHF. The CDR3 nucleotides read TGTGCCAGCAGATTCCTTGGCATAGGGGGACAGGGCCACAATCAGCCCCAGCATTTT. The chain carries TRBV6-1 and TRBJ1-5; 9 bases line up with TRBD1. CDR1 is MNHNS and CDR2 is SASEGT in the germline V gene. V lost 6 bases to trimming and J lost 3 bases; unmatched junction nucleotides: 18. The CDR3 is 19 amino acids.

The chain combines TRBV2 with TRBJ2-3, with D perhaps matching TRBD1 or TRBD2 (5 bases each). The V end lost 2 bases, the J end lost 4 bases, and 13 bases lay between the germline ends. CDR1 SNHLY and CDR2 FYNNEI come from the germline V gene. The CDR3 is 15 residues long. The CDR3 DNA follows: TGTGCCAGCAGTGAACCCCATCGGGGCGCAGATACGCAGTATTTT. Encoded protein: CASSEPHRGADTQYF.

In its sample, this clonotype was seen a few times. J is TRBJ1-1 and V is TRBV20-1, with 11 bases fitting TRBD1. The CDR3 contains 13 residues. Germline values: CDR1 DFQATT, CDR2 SNEGSKA (reference sequence). V shed 5 bases, J shed 6 bases, and the junction held 5 bases outside the gene matches. CDR3 sequence: CSAPDRGLPEAFF. CDR3 DNA sequence: TGCAGTGCTCCGGACAGGGGGCTCCCTGAAGCTTTCTTT.

This chain links TRBV5-4 with TRBJ1-1, with TRBD1 matching over 9 bases. This CDR3 region has 15 residues. V was pared by 4 bases and J by 6 bases, with 10 bases of the junction left unmatched. Per the germline V gene, CDR1 is SGHNT and CDR2 is YYREEE (reference sequence). CDR3 coding DNA: TGTGCCAGCAGCCTTCGGACAGGGGAAGCTTCTGAAGCTTTCTTT. This sequence encodes CASSLRTGEASEAFF. Filled out from reference TRBV5-4 and TRBJ1-1, the complete variable domain reads ETGVTQSPTHLIKTRGQQVTLRCSSQSGHNTVSWYQQALGQGPQFIFQYYREEENGRGNFPPRFSGLQFPNYSSELNVNALELDDSALYLCASSLRTGEASEAFFGQGTRLTVV.

J is TRBJ2-1 and V is TRBV7-2, with 14 positions matching TRBD2. Losses at the gene ends were 4 bases for V and 7 bases for J; bases not matched to a gene: 9. Per the germline V gene, CDR1 is SGHTA and CDR2 is FQGNSA. CDR3 length equals 17 residues. The CDR3 is CASSSTGLAGAGNEQFF. The CDR3 DNA reads TGTGCCAGCAGCTCCACGGGACTAGCGGGGGCGGGGAATGAGCAGTTCTTC.